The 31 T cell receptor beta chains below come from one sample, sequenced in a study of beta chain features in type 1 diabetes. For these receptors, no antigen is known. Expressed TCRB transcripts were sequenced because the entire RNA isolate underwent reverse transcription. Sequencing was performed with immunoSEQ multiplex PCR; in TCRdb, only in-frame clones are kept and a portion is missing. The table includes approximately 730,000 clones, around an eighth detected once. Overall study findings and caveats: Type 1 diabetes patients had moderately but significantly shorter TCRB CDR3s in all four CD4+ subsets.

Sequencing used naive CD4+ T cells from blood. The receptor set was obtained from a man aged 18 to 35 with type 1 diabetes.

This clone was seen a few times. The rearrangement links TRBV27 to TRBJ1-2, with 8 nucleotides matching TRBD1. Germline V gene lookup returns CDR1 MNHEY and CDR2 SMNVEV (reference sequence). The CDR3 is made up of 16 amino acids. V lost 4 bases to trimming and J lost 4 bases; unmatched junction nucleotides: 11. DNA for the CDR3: TGTGCCAGCAGTTCAGGGGGCGTAGGACGGAGCTATGGCTACACCTTC. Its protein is CASSSGGVGRSYGYTF.

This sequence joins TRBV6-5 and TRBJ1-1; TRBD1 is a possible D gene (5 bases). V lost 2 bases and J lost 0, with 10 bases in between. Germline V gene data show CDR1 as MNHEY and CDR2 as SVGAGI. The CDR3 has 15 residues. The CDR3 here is CASSYLETVNTEAFF. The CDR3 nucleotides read TGTGCCAGCAGTTACCTAGAGACAGTGAACACTGAAGCTTTCTTT.

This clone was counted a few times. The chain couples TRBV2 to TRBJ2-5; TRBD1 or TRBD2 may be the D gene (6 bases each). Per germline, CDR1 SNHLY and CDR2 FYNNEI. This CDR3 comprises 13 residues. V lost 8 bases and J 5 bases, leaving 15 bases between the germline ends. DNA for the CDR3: TGTGCCAGCGGAGGGGGGCGTTATGAGACCCAGTACTTC. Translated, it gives CASGGGRYETQYF.

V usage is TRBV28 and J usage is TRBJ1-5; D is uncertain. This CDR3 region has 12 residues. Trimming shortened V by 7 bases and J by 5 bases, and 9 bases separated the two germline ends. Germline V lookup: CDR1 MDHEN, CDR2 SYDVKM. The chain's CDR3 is CASTMGDQPQHF. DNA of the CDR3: TGTGCCAGCACAATGGGAGATCAGCCCCAGCATTTT.

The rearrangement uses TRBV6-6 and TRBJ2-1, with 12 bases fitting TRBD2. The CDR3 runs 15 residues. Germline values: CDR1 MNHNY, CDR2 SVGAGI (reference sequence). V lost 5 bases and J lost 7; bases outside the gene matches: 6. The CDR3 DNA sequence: TGTGCCAGCAGTCGGACTAGCGGGGCTAGGAATGAGCAGTTCTTC. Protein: CASSRTSGARNEQFF.

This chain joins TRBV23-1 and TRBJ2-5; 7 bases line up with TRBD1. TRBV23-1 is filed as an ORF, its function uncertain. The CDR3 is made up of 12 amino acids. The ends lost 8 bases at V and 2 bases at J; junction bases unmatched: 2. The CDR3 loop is CASLGQQETQYF. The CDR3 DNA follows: TGCGCCAGCCTGGGACAGCAAGAGACCCAGTACTTC.

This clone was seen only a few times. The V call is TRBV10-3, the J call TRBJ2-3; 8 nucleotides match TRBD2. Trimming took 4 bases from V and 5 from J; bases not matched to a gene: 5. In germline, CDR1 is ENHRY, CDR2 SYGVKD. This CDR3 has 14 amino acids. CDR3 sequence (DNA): TGTGCCATCAGTGGGGGACTAGGGAGAGATACGCAGTATTTT. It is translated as CAISGGLGRDTQYF.

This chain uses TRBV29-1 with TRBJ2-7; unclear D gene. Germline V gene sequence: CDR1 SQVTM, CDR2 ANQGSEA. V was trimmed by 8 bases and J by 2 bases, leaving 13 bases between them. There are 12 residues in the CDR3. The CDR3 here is CSIRAPTYEQYF. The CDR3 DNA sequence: TGCAGCATCCGGGCCCCAACCTACGAGCAGTACTTC.

The CDR3 sequence: CASSPATPLDQFF. The CDR3 DNA reads as TGTGCCAGCAGTCCGGCAACCCCACTTGATCAGTTCTTC. The rearrangement joins TRBV6-6 to TRBJ2-1; D is ambiguous. This CDR3 is 13 amino acids long. V lost 5 bases and J lost 13, with 18 bases in between. CDR1 and CDR2 (germline): MNHNY, SVGAGI (reference sequence).

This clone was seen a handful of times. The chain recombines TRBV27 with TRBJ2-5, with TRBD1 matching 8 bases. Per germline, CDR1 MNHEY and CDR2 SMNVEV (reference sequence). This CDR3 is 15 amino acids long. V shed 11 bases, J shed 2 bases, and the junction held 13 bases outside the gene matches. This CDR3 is CASGLGTGPQETQYF. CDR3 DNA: TGTGCCTCTGGGCTTGGGACAGGCCCACAAGAGACCCAGTACTTC.

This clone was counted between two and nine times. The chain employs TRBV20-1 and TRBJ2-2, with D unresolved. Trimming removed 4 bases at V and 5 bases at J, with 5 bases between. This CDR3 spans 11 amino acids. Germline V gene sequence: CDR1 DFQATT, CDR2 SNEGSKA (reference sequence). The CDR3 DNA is TGCAGTGCTAAAGGAACCGGGGAGCTGTTTTTT. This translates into CSAKGTGELFF.

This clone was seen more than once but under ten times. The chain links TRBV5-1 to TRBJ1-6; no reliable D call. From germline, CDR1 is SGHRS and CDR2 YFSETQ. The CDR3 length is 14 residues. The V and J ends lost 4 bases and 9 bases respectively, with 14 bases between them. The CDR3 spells CASSDEGSGSPLHF. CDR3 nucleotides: TGCGCCAGCAGCGATGAGGGATCAGGTTCACCCCTCCACTTT.

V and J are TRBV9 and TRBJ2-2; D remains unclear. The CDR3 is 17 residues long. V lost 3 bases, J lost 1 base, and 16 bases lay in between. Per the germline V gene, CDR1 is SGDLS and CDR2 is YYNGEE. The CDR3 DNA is TGTGCCAGCAGCGCCCCGGATCGGCGAATGAACACCGGGGAGCTGTTTTTT. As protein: CASSAPDRRMNTGELFF. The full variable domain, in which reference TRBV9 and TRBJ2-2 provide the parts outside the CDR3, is DSGVTQTPKHLITATGQRVTLRCSPRSGDLSVYWYQQSLDQGLQFLIQYYNGEERAKGNILERFSAQQFPDLHSELNLSSLELGDSALYFCASSAPDRRMNTGELFFGEGSRLTVL.

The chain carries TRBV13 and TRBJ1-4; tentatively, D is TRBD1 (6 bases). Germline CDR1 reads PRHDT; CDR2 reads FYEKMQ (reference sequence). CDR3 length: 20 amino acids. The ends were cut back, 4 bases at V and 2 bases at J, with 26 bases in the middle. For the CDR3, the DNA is TGTGCCAGCAGCTCCGCGGTTAAAAGGACAGCACACCTCACTAATGAAAAACTGTTTTTT. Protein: CASSSAVKRTAHLTNEKLFF.

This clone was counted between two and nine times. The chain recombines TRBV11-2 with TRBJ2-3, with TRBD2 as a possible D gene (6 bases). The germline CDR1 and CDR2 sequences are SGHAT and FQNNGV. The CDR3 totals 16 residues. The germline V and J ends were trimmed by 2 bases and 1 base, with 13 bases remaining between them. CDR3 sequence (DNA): TGTGCCAGCAGCTTAAATTCGGGAGTGGGCACAGATACGCAGTATTTT. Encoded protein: CASSLNSGVGTDTQYF. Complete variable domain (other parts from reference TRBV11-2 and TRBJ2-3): EAGVAQSPRYKIIEKRQSVAFWCNPISGHATLYWYQQILGQGPKLLIQFQNNGVVDDSQLPKDRFSAERLKGVDSTLKIQPAKLEDSAVYLCASSLNSGVGTDTQYFGPGTRLTVL.

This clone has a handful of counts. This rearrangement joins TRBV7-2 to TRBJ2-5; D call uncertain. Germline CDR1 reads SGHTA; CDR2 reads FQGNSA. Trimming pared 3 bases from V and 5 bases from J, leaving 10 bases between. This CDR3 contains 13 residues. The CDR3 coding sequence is TGTGCCAGCAGCTTCTTCCCTGCGGAGACCCAGTACTTC. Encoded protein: CASSFFPAETQYF.

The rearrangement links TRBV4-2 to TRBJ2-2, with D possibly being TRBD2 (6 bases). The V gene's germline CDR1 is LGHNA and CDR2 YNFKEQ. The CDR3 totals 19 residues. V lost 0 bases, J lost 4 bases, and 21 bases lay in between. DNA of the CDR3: TGTGCCAGCAGCCAAGAATCCTTTCTAGGAGGGAAGAGCACCGGGGAGCTGTTTTTT. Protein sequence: CASSQESFLGGKSTGELFF.

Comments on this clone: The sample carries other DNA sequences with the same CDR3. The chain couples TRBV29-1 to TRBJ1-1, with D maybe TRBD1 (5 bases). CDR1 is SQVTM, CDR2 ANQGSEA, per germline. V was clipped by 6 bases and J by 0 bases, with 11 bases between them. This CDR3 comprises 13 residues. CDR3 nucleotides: TGCAGCGTCGCGGGACGGATGAACACTGAAGCTTTCTTT. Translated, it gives CSVAGRMNTEAFF.

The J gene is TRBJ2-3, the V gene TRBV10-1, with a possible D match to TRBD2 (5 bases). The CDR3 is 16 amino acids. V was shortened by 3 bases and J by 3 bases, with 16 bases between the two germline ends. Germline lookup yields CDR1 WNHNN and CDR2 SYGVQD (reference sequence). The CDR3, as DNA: TGCGCCAGCAGTGACCGGGCTAGCCTACCGACAGATACGCAGTATTTT. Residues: CASSDRASLPTDTQYF.

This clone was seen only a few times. CDR3 in DNA: TGTGCCAGCAGTGTAACAGTATGGGATACGCAGTATTTT. It is translated as CASSVTVWDTQYF. The rearrangement uses TRBV2 and TRBJ2-3; D is unclear. The CDR3 spans 13 residues. V lost 4 bases to trimming and J lost 6 bases, with 11 bases between them. CDR1 SNHLY and CDR2 FYNNEI come from the germline V gene.

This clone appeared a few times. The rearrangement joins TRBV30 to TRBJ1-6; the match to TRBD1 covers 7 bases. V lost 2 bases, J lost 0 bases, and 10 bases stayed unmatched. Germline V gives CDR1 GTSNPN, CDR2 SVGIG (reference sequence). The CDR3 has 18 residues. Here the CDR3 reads CAWSSKGQMSSYNSPLHF. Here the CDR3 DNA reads TGTGCCTGGAGTTCAAAGGGACAGATGAGCTCCTATAATTCACCCCTCCACTTT.

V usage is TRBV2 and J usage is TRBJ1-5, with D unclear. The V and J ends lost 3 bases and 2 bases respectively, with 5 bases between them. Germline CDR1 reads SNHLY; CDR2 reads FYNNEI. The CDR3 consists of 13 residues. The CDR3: CASSDSGNQPQHF. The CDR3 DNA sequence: TGTGCCAGCAGTGACAGTGGCAATCAGCCCCAGCATTTT.

CDR3 loop: CASSIQGQPRNEQFF. CDR3 sequence (DNA): TGTGCCAGTAGTATTCAGGGGCAACCTAGGAATGAGCAGTTCTTC. The V call is TRBV19, the J call TRBJ2-1; D perhaps matches TRBD1 (6 bases). The CDR3 covers 15 residues. Trimming removed 3 bases from V and 7 bases from J, with 16 bases in between. CDR1 LNHDA and CDR2 SQIVND come from the germline V gene (reference sequence). The full variable domain, rest sourced from reference TRBV19 and TRBJ2-1, is DGGITQSPKYLFRKEGQNVTLSCEQNLNHDAMYWYRQDPGQGLRLIYYSQIVNDFQKGDIAEGYSVSREKKESFPLTVTSAQKNPTAFYLCASSIQGQPRNEQFFGPGTRLTVL.

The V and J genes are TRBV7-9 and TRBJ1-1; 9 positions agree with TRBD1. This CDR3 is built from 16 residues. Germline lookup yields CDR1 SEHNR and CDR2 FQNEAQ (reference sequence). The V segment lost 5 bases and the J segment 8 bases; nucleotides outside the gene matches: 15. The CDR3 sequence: CASSNRDREGLLEAFF. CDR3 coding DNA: TGTGCCAGCAGCAACCGGGACAGGGAGGGACTCCTCGAAGCTTTCTTT.

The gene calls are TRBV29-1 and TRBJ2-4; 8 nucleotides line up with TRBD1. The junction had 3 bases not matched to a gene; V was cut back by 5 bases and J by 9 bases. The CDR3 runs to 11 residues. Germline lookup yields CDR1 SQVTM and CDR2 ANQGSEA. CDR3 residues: CSVLTGGIQYF. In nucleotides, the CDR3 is TGCAGCGTTCTTACAGGGGGCATTCAGTACTTC.

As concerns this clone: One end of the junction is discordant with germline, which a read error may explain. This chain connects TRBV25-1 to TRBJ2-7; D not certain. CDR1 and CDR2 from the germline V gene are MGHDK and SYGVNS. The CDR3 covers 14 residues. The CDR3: CASSGAQTYYEQCF. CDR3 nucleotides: TGTGCCAGCAGTGGGGCACAGACCTACTACGAGCAGTGCTTC.

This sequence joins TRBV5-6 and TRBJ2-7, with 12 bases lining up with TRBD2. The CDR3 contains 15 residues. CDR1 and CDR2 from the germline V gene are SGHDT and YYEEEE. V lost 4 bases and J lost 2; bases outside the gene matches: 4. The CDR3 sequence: CASSKLAGGPYEQYF. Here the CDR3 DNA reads TGTGCCAGCAGCAAACTAGCGGGGGGACCCTACGAGCAGTACTTC.

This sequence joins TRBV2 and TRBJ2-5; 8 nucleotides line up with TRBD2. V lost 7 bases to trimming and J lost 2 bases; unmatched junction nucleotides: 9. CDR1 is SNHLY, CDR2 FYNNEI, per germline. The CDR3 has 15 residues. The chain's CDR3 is CASNPAGVTQETQYF. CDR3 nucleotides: TGTGCCAGCAACCCAGCGGGGGTAACACAAGAGACCCAGTACTTC.

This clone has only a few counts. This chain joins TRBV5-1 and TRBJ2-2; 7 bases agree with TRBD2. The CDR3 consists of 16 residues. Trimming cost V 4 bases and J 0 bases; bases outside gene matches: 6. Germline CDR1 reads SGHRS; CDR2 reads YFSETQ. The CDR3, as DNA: TGCGCCAGCAGCCTGGGACTAAACCCGAACACCGGGGAGCTGTTTTTT. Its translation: CASSLGLNPNTGELFF.

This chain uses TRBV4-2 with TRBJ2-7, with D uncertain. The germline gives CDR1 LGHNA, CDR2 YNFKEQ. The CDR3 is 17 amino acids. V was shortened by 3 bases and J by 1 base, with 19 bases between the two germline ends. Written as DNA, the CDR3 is TGTGCCAGCAGCCAGACTCTCCCAGGTGGCGCTTCCTACGAGCAGTACTTC. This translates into CASSQTLPGGASYEQYF.

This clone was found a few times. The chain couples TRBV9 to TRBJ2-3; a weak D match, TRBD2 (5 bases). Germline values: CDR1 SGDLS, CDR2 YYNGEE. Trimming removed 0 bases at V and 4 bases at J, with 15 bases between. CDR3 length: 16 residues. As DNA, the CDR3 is TGTGCCAGCAGCGTAGCGGCTAGCCTCCCCCCAGATACGCAGTATTTT. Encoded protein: CASSVAASLPPDTQYF.